This record concerns one T cell receptor beta chain sequence. Its specificity is unknown. This may be a read error, as it is one base from a much larger clone. Since no conserved phenylalanine or tryptophan closes the CDR3, a read error is the likely cause. The limits of the CDR3 on the DNA are not certain, so only TCRdb's listed CDR3 is given. Primers used in a second PCR of about 6 to 11 cycles were a sample-barcoded 5' primer and a J-beta primer mix. TCRdb passed the 5' RACE reads through MiXCR, listing each CDR3 protein once. Here the sample spans about 1.7 million distinct CDR3 sequences, 28% being singletons. Staff drew ten milliliters of peripheral blood from each donor. The data were taken from a study of blood T cells in healthy people across ages. The length of the CDR3 is 12 amino acids, counting both ends. The germline CDR1 and CDR2 sequences are SQVTM and ANQGSEA. Whole-study results and caveats: The recorded TCR beta diversity per million T cells decreased in a roughly linear manner with age.

Sequences were obtained from blood. This chain joins TRBV29-1 and TRBJ1-2; TRBD1, as called in the table, went unchecked against the DNA. The sequence derives from a woman aged 30 to 39 in good health. This CDR3 is CSVKDKNYGYTC.